The 32 T cell receptor beta chains reported below all come from one sample, sequenced in a study of T cells in Graves' hyperthyroidism and ophthalmopathy. Regions amplified from RNA transcripts were the TCR beta CDR3 regions. During a first-round RT-PCR of the TCR CDR3, the HTBI primer set was used. One entry per CDR3 protein results from TCRdb running MiXCR on the multiplex PCR reads. The table records approximately 570,000 distinct CDR3 sequences, just under 20% of them present only once. The specimen was blood. These receptors all come from a man aged 35 to 55 with Graves' ophthalmopathy.

This clonotype appeared a few times. The chain joins TRBV4-1 to TRBJ1-2; TRBD1 matches at 8 bases. Germline-derived CDR1 and CDR2 are MGHRA and YSYEKL. The V gene end was trimmed by 3 bases and the J gene end by 5 bases; junction bases not matched to a gene: 8. This CDR3 contains 15 residues. The CDR3, as DNA: TGCGCCAGCAGCCACCGTGGACAGGGTTCGTATGGCTACACCTTC. Amino acids: CASSHRGQGSYGYTF.

The V call is TRBV19, the J call TRBJ2-2, with D maybe TRBD2 (5 bases). Trimming cost V 3 bases and J 11 bases, with 19 bases left between them. The CDR3 is 15 amino acids. Germline lookup yields CDR1 LNHDA and CDR2 SQIVND (reference sequence). The DNA for the CDR3 is TGTGCCAGTAGTATCTCCCTCGGGTCAGCGGTCGAGCTGTTTTTT. Translated: CASSISLGSAVELFF. The complete variable domain, with remaining parts taken from reference TRBV19 and TRBJ2-2, reads DGGITQSPKYLFRKEGQNVTLSCEQNLNHDAMYWYRQDPGQGLRLIYYSQIVNDFQKGDIAEGYSVSREKKESFPLTVTSAQKNPTAFYLCASSISLGSAVELFFGEGSRLTVL.

Many counts were recorded for this clonotype. The chain links TRBV6-1 to TRBJ1-1; D might be TRBD1 (5 bases). With 6 bases removed from V and 1 base from J, the gap between germline ends came to 12 bases. The CDR3 is 14 residues long. Germline V gene lookup returns CDR1 MNHNS and CDR2 SASEGT. The CDR3 sequence: CASRMGPTNTEAFF. CDR3 in DNA: TGTGCCAGCAGAATGGGACCGACGAACACTGAAGCTTTCTTT.

This clonotype was counted many times. The V and J genes are TRBV5-1 and TRBJ2-3, with 8 bases fitting TRBD2. This CDR3 is built from 18 residues. The V gene end was trimmed by 4 bases and the J gene end by 5 bases; junction bases not matched to a gene: 18. Germline-derived CDR1 and CDR2 are SGHRS and YFSETQ. This CDR3 is CASSPMTSGLGGGDTQYF. CDR3 sequence (DNA): TGCGCCAGCAGCCCTATGACCTCGGGACTAGGAGGAGGAGATACGCAGTATTTT.

The table lists this clonotype with a few counts. V and J are TRBV5-1 and TRBJ2-3; 10 bases agree with TRBD1. V gave up 2 bases and J gave up 4 bases; unmatched junction bases: 10. Looked up from germline, CDR1 is SGHRS and CDR2 is YFSETQ. CDR3 length: 17 residues. The CDR3 DNA follows: TGCGCCAGCAGCTTCGGCCCTGTTGGACAGGGGGCAGATACGCAGTATTTT. This encodes CASSFGPVGQGADTQYF. The whole variable domain, filled in from reference TRBV5-1 and TRBJ2-3, reads KAGVTQTPRYLIKTRGQQVTLSCSPISGHRSVSWYQQTPGQGLQFLFEYFSETQRNKGNFPGRFSGRQFSNSRSEMNVSTLELGDSALYLCASSFGPVGQGADTQYFGPGTRLTVL.

This clonotype was counted a few times. The chain has TRBV6-2 or TRBV6-3 and TRBJ2-1; 14 nucleotides line up with TRBD2. Looked up from germline, CDR1 is MNHEY and CDR2 is SVGEGT. The CDR3 is made up of 20 amino acids. The J segment lost 7 bases and the V segment lost 6 bases, leaving 20 bases of the junction unmatched. The CDR3 is CASRNAGTGGTSGSVNEQFF. CDR3 sequence (DNA): TGTGCCAGCAGGAACGCCGGGACAGGGGGGACTAGCGGGAGTGTTAATGAGCAGTTCTTC.

This CDR3 is CASSYLERGEQFF. The CDR3 DNA reads as TGTGCCAGCAGTTACCTAGAGCGGGGCGAGCAGTTCTTC. This chain links TRBV6-2 or TRBV6-3 with TRBJ2-1, with TRBD2 identical over 7 bases. CDR1 and CDR2 from the germline V gene are MNHEY and SVGEGT. V was clipped by 2 bases and J by 10 bases; unmatched bases: 5. The CDR3 has 13 amino acids.

The chain employs TRBV6-1 and TRBJ1-2; D gene unclear. V was shortened by 10 bases and J by 7 bases, with 19 bases between the two germline ends. CDR3 length: 13 amino acids. Looked up from germline, CDR1 is MNHNS and CDR2 is SASEGT. DNA for the CDR3: TGTGCCACCACCCCGGGTTTGGGAGCTGGCTACACCTTC. It yields the protein CATTPGLGAGYTF.

V and J are TRBV7-2 and TRBJ1-6; D unclear. CDR3 length equals 16 residues. Germline CDR1 is SGHTA and CDR2 is FQGNSA. The V end lost 1 base, the J end lost 10 bases, and 17 bases lay between the germline ends. The chain's CDR3 is CASSLGSRTKGSPLHF. CDR3 DNA: TGTGCCAGCAGCTTAGGTAGCCGGACGAAGGGCTCACCCCTCCACTTT. The whole variable domain, remainder taken from reference TRBV7-2 and TRBJ1-6, is GAGVSQSPSNKVTEKGKDVELRCDPISGHTALYWYRQSLGQGLEFLIYFQGNSAPDKSGLPSDRFSAERTGGSVSTLTIQRTQQEDSAVYLCASSLGSRTKGSPLHFGNGTRLTVT.

Ten or more counts support this clonotype. This chain uses TRBV29-1 with TRBJ1-1, with no clear D. The V end lost 2 bases, the J end lost 4 bases, and 26 bases lay between the germline ends. Germline loops: CDR1 SQVTM, CDR2 ANQGSEA. The CDR3 has 18 residues. CDR3 sequence (DNA): TGCAGCGTTGAATTAGTCGTACGGGTAGGTATGCGGGGCACTGAAGCTTTCTTT. Protein product: CSVELVVRVGMRGTEAFF.

In nucleotides, the CDR3 is TGCGCCAGCAGCCAAAGGGTGGAGGGGCATGAGCAGTTCTTC. Its protein is CASSQRVEGHEQFF. J is TRBJ2-1 and V is TRBV4-3; possible D gene TRBD2, 6 bases. CDR1 and CDR2 from the germline V gene are LGHNA and YSLEER. The V end lost 2 bases, the J end lost 8 bases, and 13 bases lay between the germline ends. The CDR3 covers 14 residues.

The chain carries TRBV12-3 or TRBV12-4 and TRBJ2-1; D could derive from TRBD1 or TRBD2 (5 bases each). V gave up 6 bases and J gave up 12 bases, with 24 bases separating them. This CDR3 comprises 15 residues. DNA of the CDR3: TGTGCCAGCAGCCAGGGCGTGGGACCGAGGATGCCGCAGTTCTTC. This gives the protein CASSQGVGPRMPQFF.

The chain is built from TRBV7-2 and TRBJ2-3; no clear D. Deletions cut 2 bases from V and 2 bases from J, with 14 bases between. Per germline, CDR1 SGHTA and CDR2 FQGNSA. This CDR3 contains 16 residues. The CDR3 region has the DNA TGTGCCAGCAGCTTAAATTATGGCGGTTACACAGATACGCAGTATTTT. Protein: CASSLNYGGYTDTQYF. The whole variable domain, remainder taken from reference TRBV7-2 and TRBJ2-3, is GAGVSQSPSNKVTEKGKDVELRCDPISGHTALYWYRQSLGQGLEFLIYFQGNSAPDKSGLPSDRFSAERTGGSVSTLTIQRTQQEDSAVYLCASSLNYGGYTDTQYFGPGTRLTVL.

The V gene is TRBV6-2 or TRBV6-3, the J gene TRBJ1-4, with 8 bases lining up with TRBD1. Unmatched junction bases numbered 12, after V lost 5 bases and J lost 7 bases. This CDR3 comprises 16 residues. Germline-derived CDR1 and CDR2 are MNHEY and SVGEGT. The chain's CDR3 is CASSKGQVGGSEKLFF. The CDR3 DNA sequence: TGTGCCAGCAGTAAGGGACAGGTCGGCGGTAGTGAAAAACTGTTTTTT.

The J gene is TRBJ2-3, the V gene TRBV9, with TRBD1 identical over 7 bases. The V gene's germline CDR1 is SGDLS and CDR2 YYNGEE. J lost 4 bases, V lost 4 bases, and 12 bases had no gene match. This CDR3 spans 16 amino acids. The CDR3 spells CASSLTGESGSDTQYF. In DNA, the CDR3 is TGTGCCAGCAGCTTAACAGGGGAGTCAGGATCAGATACGCAGTATTTT.

This clonotype was counted a few times. This rearrangement joins TRBV5-1 to TRBJ1-3, with TRBD1 as a possible D gene (6 bases). Germline V CDR1 and CDR2: SGHRS, YFSETQ. The CDR3 has 14 residues. Trimming shortened V by 2 bases and J by 3 bases, and 9 bases separated the two germline ends. CDR3 DNA: TGCGCCAGCAGCTTAGGGGGTGTTGGAAACACCATATATTTT. This sequence encodes CASSLGGVGNTIYF.

V gene TRBV7-9 combines with J gene TRBJ1-2, with D hard to call. CDR3 length: 14 amino acids. Per the germline V gene, CDR1 is SEHNR and CDR2 is FQNEAQ (reference sequence). Trimming removed 1 base from V and 5 bases from J, with 11 bases in between. DNA for the CDR3: TGTGCCAGCAGCTTAGGGCAGTCGGAGTATGGCTACACCTTC. Its protein product is CASSLGQSEYGYTF.

The rearrangement links TRBV19 to TRBJ2-5, with TRBD1 matching 7 bases. With 3 bases clipped from V and 3 bases from J, the junction kept 13 bases outside the gene matches. This CDR3 is 17 amino acids long. Germline CDR1 LNHDA, CDR2 SQIVND (reference sequence). Here the CDR3 reads CASSISNSGTAKETQYF. In nucleotides, the CDR3 is TGTGCCAGTAGTATCTCTAACTCCGGGACAGCCAAAGAGACCCAGTACTTC.

In its sample, this clonotype was seen a few times. V usage is TRBV2 and J usage is TRBJ1-1; 8 bases line up with TRBD1. Trimming cost V 6 bases and J 5 bases; bases outside gene matches: 5. Germline assignment: CDR1 SNHLY and CDR2 FYNNEI. This CDR3 has 13 amino acids. The CDR3 is CASSADRETEAFF. DNA for the CDR3: TGTGCCAGCAGCGCGGACAGGGAGACTGAAGCTTTCTTT. The full variable domain, rest sourced from reference TRBV2 and TRBJ1-1, is EPEVTQTPSHQVTQMGQEVILRCVPISNHLYFYWYRQILGQKVEFLVSFYNNEISEKSEIFDDQFSVERPDGSNFTLKIRSTKLEDSAMYFCASSADRETEAFFGQGTRLTVV.

The chain employs TRBV27 and TRBJ2-2; maybe TRBD2 (6 bases). V was shortened by 0 bases and J by 5 bases, with 16 bases between the two germline ends. CDR3 length: 17 amino acids. Germline CDR1 MNHEY, CDR2 SMNVEV (reference sequence). CDR3 sequence (DNA): TGTGCCAGCAGTTTATCGACTGCTAGCGTGACAACCGGGGAGCTGTTTTTT. Its protein is CASSLSTASVTTGELFF.

This chain connects TRBV5-1 to TRBJ2-7; no firm D call. In germline, CDR1 is SGHRS, CDR2 YFSETQ. The CDR3 is 14 residues long. Trimming left V 3 bases short and J 0 bases short, with 10 bases between. Here the CDR3 reads CASSSSESSYEQYF. In nucleotides, the CDR3 is TGCGCCAGCAGCTCCTCAGAGAGCTCCTACGAGCAGTACTTC.

This clonotype was seen many times. As DNA, the CDR3 is TGCAGTGCTAGAGATGCTAGCGGGAGAGATGAGCAGTTCTTC. Translated: CSARDASGRDEQFF. V and J are TRBV20-1 and TRBJ2-1; 10 bases fit TRBD2. The CDR3 runs to 14 residues. In germline, CDR1 is DFQATT, CDR2 SNEGSKA (reference sequence). The junction had 4 bases not matched to a gene; V was cut back by 0 bases and J by 8 bases.

The rearrangement links TRBV7-9 to TRBJ2-2, with TRBD1 as a possible D gene (6 bases). V gave up 5 bases and J gave up 3 bases, with 19 bases separating them. CDR1 is SEHNR and CDR2 is FQNEAQ in the germline V gene (reference sequence). The CDR3 is 17 amino acids. The CDR3 DNA sequence: TGTGCCAGCAGCACGGAAGGGTGGGGGCCCCACACCGGGGAGCTGTTTTTT. It is translated as CASSTEGWGPHTGELFF.

This clonotype was detected ten times or more. This sequence joins TRBV7-2 and TRBJ2-3; the match to TRBD2 covers 11 bases. Trimming removed 2 bases from V and 6 bases from J; junction bases left unmatched: 13. CDR1 SGHTA and CDR2 FQGNSA come from the germline V gene. CDR3 length: 18 residues. The CDR3 DNA is TGTGCCAGCAGCTTATACCACCCTATAGCGGGAGGGCCGGATACGCAGTATTTT. Translating it yields CASSLYHPIAGGPDTQYF.

The V gene is TRBV27, the J gene TRBJ2-7, with TRBD1 identical over 7 bases. This CDR3 has 16 amino acids. Per the germline V gene, CDR1 is MNHEY and CDR2 is SMNVEV (reference sequence). The junction had 10 bases not matched to a gene; V was cut back by 4 bases and J by 1 base. CDR3 residues: CASSSLQGQWSYEQYF. The CDR3 nucleotides read TGTGCCAGCAGTTCACTACAGGGGCAGTGGTCCTACGAGCAGTACTTC.

This clonotype was counted only a few times. The chain carries TRBV6-1 and TRBJ1-2, with D maybe TRBD1 (6 bases). The germline V and J ends were trimmed by 7 bases and 5 bases, with 20 bases remaining between them. The CDR3 extends over 15 amino acids. Germline-derived CDR1 and CDR2 are MNHNS and SASEGT. The CDR3 DNA reads as TGTGCCAGCAAACTATCCGTGAGACAGGAATATGGCTACACCTTC. It codes for CASKLSVRQEYGYTF.

This chain joins TRBV20-1 and TRBJ2-2, with no clear D. The germline gives CDR1 DFQATT, CDR2 SNEGSKA (reference sequence). The CDR3 runs to 15 residues. V lost 0 bases to trimming and J lost 1 base, with 9 bases between them. CDR3 loop: CSARDLLLNTGELFF. CDR3 sequence (DNA): TGCAGTGCTAGAGATCTTCTCCTGAACACCGGGGAGCTGTTTTTT.

The chain recombines TRBV4-3 with TRBJ2-1; D is undetermined. The CDR3 totals 13 residues. The V end lost 3 bases, the J end lost 6 bases, and 9 bases lay between the germline ends. Germline V gives CDR1 LGHNA, CDR2 YSLEER. Here the CDR3 DNA reads TGCGCCAGCAGCCAGGCACTCGCCAATGAGCAGTTCTTC. Translation gives CASSQALANEQFF.

The chain carries TRBV6-1 and TRBJ1-5; 7 nucleotides line up with TRBD1. Germline values: CDR1 MNHNS, CDR2 SASEGT. J was trimmed by 7 bases and V by 5 bases; bases with no gene match: 5. The CDR3 loop spans 13 amino acids. The DNA for the CDR3 is TGTGCCAGCAGTACAGGGGCCCGACAGCCCCAGCATTTT. Its protein product is CASSTGARQPQHF.

This clonotype was seen more than once but under ten times. The chain recombines TRBV30 with TRBJ2-2; either TRBD1 or TRBD2 may fit D (5 bases each). Germline loops: CDR1 GTSNPN, CDR2 SVGIG (reference sequence). V lost 1 base and J lost 4, with 13 bases in between. This CDR3 is 15 amino acids long. In DNA, the CDR3 is TGTGCCTGGAGTGAGGTCAGGGCGGGCACCGGGGAGCTGTTTTTT. It encodes CAWSEVRAGTGELFF.

This clonotype has more than one count but fewer than ten. V and J are TRBV12-3 or TRBV12-4 and TRBJ2-3, with TRBD2 matching 14 bases. The CDR3 is 17 residues long. V shed 6 bases and J 3 bases; nucleotides not matched to a gene: 8. The CDR3 DNA reads TGTGCCAGCAGCGACGGACTAGCGGGGGGAGGGACAGATACGCAGTATTTT. It translates to CASSDGLAGGGTDTQYF.

This clonotype was counted only a few times. The chain employs TRBV4-1 and TRBJ2-1; TRBD2 matches 11 bases. The CDR3 spans 16 residues. The germline V gene has CDR1 MGHRA and CDR2 YSYEKL. Trimming removed 0 bases from V and 9 bases from J; junction bases left unmatched: 7. CDR3: CASSQDGIAGGGEQFF. The DNA of the CDR3 is TGCGCCAGCAGCCAAGATGGGATAGCGGGGGGGGGTGAGCAGTTCTTC.